Listed below are T cell receptor beta chains from one sample, sequenced in a study of cytomegalovirus exposure and HLA in healthy donors. The protocol was immunoSEQ multiplex PCR, while the TCRdb copy is restricted to in-frame clones and leaves out a portion. The table lists fewer than 200,000 clones, around 77% of them singletons. Sequencing was done on a sample of PBMCs. The receptors derive from a man in his 60s in good health and CMV-seronegative. CDR3s include the opening cysteine and the closing phenylalanine or tryptophan. D genes are given only for firm matches. Size tells how often a clone was seen (once, few, many) or the class of an expanded clone, and some rows leave it out.

size,J,D,V,CDR3,DNA
-,TRBJ1-5,-,TRBV19,CASRGSGGNQPQHF,TGTGCCAGTAGGGGCTCCGGAGGGAATCAGCCCCAGCATTTT
-,TRBJ2-7,-,TRBV4-3,CASSQTQGWGQYF,TGCGCCAGCAGCCAGACACAGGGTTGGGGGCAGTACTTC
-,TRBJ2-7,TRBD1,TRBV28,CASNSPGTGIHEQYF,TGTGCCAGCAACTCCCCCGGGACAGGGATCCACGAGCAGTACTTC
few,TRBJ2-7,TRBD2,TRBV30,CAWTSGGDNYEQYF,TGTGCCTGGACAAGCGGGGGGGATAACTACGAGCAGTACTTC
-,TRBJ2-5,TRBD1,TRBV5-1,CASSITGGTETQYF,TGCGCCAGCAGCATAACAGGGGGCACAGAGACCCAGTACTTC
few,TRBJ2-1,TRBD1,TRBV23-1,CASSPTGPRSYNEQFF,TGCGCCAGCAGTCCGACAGGGCCCCGATCCTACAATGAGCAGTTCTTC
-,TRBJ1-5,TRBD1,TRBV9,CASSVGQGYNQPQHF,TGTGCCAGCAGCGTCGGACAGGGCTACAATCAGCCCCAGCATTTT
-,TRBJ2-1,TRBD2,TRBV27,CASRTGLAGYNEQFF,TGTGCCAGCAGGACGGGACTAGCGGGTTACAATGAGCAGTTCTTC
few,TRBJ2-7,TRBD1,TRBV13,CASRLQGATPYEQYF,TGTGCCAGCAGACTACAGGGGGCAACACCATACGAGCAGTACTTC
-,TRBJ1-1,TRBD1,TRBV5-4,CASSVGTGIAEAFF,TGTGCCAGCAGCGTAGGGACAGGGATTGCTGAAGCTTTCTTT
-,TRBJ2-5,-,TRBV7-8,CASSLPYGMETQYF,TGTGCCAGCAGCTTACCCTACGGGATGGAGACCCAGTACTTC
-,TRBJ1-5,-,TRBV18,CASSPVQGSGNQPQHF,TGTGCCAGCTCACCCGTTCAGGGCAGTGGCAATCAGCCCCAGCATTTT
-,TRBJ1-1,TRBD1,TRBV5-4,CASSGLTGVNTEAFF,TGTGCCAGCAGCGGGCTGACAGGGGTGAACACTGAAGCTTTCTTT